What follows are 8 T cell receptor beta chains derived from one specimen sequenced in a study of cytomegalovirus exposure and HLA in healthy donors (dated by TCRdb to 2016 to 2017). Preparation of the library involved the immunoSEQ multiplex PCR assay. This is the immuneACCESS table as TCRdb keeps it, with only in-frame sequences that have V and J called. A part of the clones is gone; compared with another copy, unresolved V genes explain less than half, and the rest is unexplained. The sample table shows tens of thousands of clones, and about 97% are seen once. The ten largest make up about a tenth of the sample. Material for sequencing was PBMCs. These receptors were obtained from a man under 40 in good health and CMV-seropositive.

The J gene is TRBJ1-2, the V gene TRBV30, with D possibly being TRBD1 (6 bases). The CDR3 extends over 12 amino acids. V was trimmed by 4 bases and J by 6 bases, leaving 12 bases between them. Germline V gene lookup returns CDR1 GTSNPN and CDR2 SVGIG (reference sequence). In DNA, the CDR3 is TGTGCCTGGATTAGGACAGTCCATGGCTACACCTTC. This sequence encodes CAWIRTVHGYTF. Combining the CDR3 with reference TRBV30 and TRBJ1-2 gives the whole variable domain SQTIHQWPATLVQPVGSPLSLECTVEGTSNPNLYWYRQAAGRGLQLLFYSVGIGQISSEVPQNLSASRPQDRQFILSSKKLLLSDSGFYLCAWIRTVHGYTFGSGTRLTVV.

The chain couples TRBV5-4 to TRBJ2-1; 10 bases are a match to TRBD2. CDR1 is SGHNT and CDR2 is YYREEE in the germline V gene (reference sequence). J gave up 9 bases and V 4 bases, and 22 bases lay outside the gene matches. This CDR3 is 19 amino acids long. The CDR3 region is CASSPSGSGRIGPMGEQFF. The CDR3 nucleotides read TGTGCCAGCAGCCCCTCCGGTAGCGGGAGGATTGGGCCTATGGGTGAGCAGTTCTTC.

CDR3 in amino acids: CASRALAGVAHNEQFF. The CDR3, as DNA: TGTGCCAGCAGGGCCCTAGCGGGAGTGGCACACAATGAGCAGTTCTTC. The chain joins TRBV5-4 to TRBJ2-1; 10 bases match TRBD2. The CDR3 extends over 16 amino acids. Germline CDR1 is SGHNT and CDR2 is YYREEE (reference sequence). V was clipped by 5 bases and J by 5 bases; unmatched bases: 10. Full variable domain (missing parts from reference TRBV5-4 and TRBJ2-1): ETGVTQSPTHLIKTRGQQVTLRCSSQSGHNTVSWYQQALGQGPQFIFQYYREEENGRGNFPPRFSGLQFPNYSSELNVNALELDDSALYLCASRALAGVAHNEQFFGPGTRLTVL.

V gene TRBV28 combines with J gene TRBJ2-1; 11 bases map to TRBD1. CDR1 and CDR2 (germline): MDHEN, SYDVKM. V shed 6 bases, J shed 8 bases, and the junction held 9 bases outside the gene matches. The length of the CDR3 is 15 residues. CDR3 sequence: CASSPRTGGRDEQFF. Here the CDR3 DNA reads TGTGCCAGCAGCCCCAGGACAGGGGGCAGGGATGAGCAGTTCTTC.

V usage is TRBV5-1 and J usage is TRBJ2-1; 14 nucleotides align to TRBD2. The germline CDR1 and CDR2 sequences are SGHRS and YFSETQ. CDR3 length: 18 amino acids. Trimming cost V 4 bases and J 2 bases; bases outside gene matches: 8. CDR3 nucleotides: TGCGCCAGCAGCGCGGGACTAGCGGGAGCGCCCACCTACAATGAGCAGTTCTTC. Amino acid sequence: CASSAGLAGAPTYNEQFF.

The chain is built from TRBV7-9 and TRBJ2-7; TRBD1 agrees at 8 bases. The CDR3 covers 16 residues. Germline trimming cut 4 bases from V and 4 bases from J; bases unmatched to any gene: 12. Germline CDR1 SEHNR, CDR2 FQNEAQ (reference sequence). The CDR3 loop reads CASSSLSAGGRYEQYF. CDR3 coding DNA: TGTGCCAGCAGCTCCCTTTCCGCAGGGGGCAGGTACGAGCAGTACTTC.

The rearrangement links TRBV28 to TRBJ2-7, with 9 positions matching TRBD2. Germline V gene lookup returns CDR1 MDHEN and CDR2 SYDVKM. The CDR3 consists of 14 residues. The J segment lost 2 bases and the V segment lost 3 bases, leaving 2 bases of the junction unmatched. The CDR3 spells CASSLIAGAYEQYF. CDR3 coding DNA: TGTGCCAGCAGTTTGATAGCGGGAGCCTACGAGCAGTACTTC.

The chain recombines TRBV2 with TRBJ1-2; 9 bases align to TRBD1. Per germline, CDR1 SNHLY and CDR2 FYNNEI. V shed 3 bases and J 10 bases; nucleotides not matched to a gene: 12. The CDR3 covers 15 residues. As DNA, the CDR3 is TGTGCCAGCAGTGATCACCCCCCGGGACAGGGTCTCTACACCTTC. Its translation: CASSDHPPGQGLYTF.